This T cell receptor (beta chain) was identified in a study of CD8+CD57+ T cells in acquired aplastic anemia. At the level of the study: DNA from sorted CD4+ and CD8+ cells averaged approximately 3.2 ug.

This clonotype was seen repeatedly, ten times or more. Its antigen is currently unknown. The V segment lost 5 bases and the J segment 6 bases; nucleotides outside the gene matches: 3. CDR1 and CDR2 from the germline V gene are SGHTA and FQGNSA. The CDR3 extends over 12 amino acids. Points from the study as a whole: Simpson's diversity of CD8+ cells was not significantly different in patients compared with controls. A set of around 30 CD8+ CDR3 sequences was shared between patients and controls, and these sequences appeared highly expressed in patients.

Selection for sequencing was limited to patients who had shown CD8+CD57+ cell expansion by flow cytometry. None of the patients had been given any therapy when their blood was sampled. Profiling that covered TCR beta VDJ and CDR3 relied on genomic DNA as its template. TCRdb re-derived calls from the reads in MiXCR, one entry per CDR3 protein. The data show under 200,000 distinct CDR3 sequences, roughly half seen once. The sequence derives from a human donor with aplastic anemia. Sequenced sample: sorted CD4+, CD8+, or CD8+CD57+ T cells (not recorded which) from PBMCs. This chain uses TRBV7-2 with TRBJ2-7; TRBD1 aligns across 8 bases. The CDR3 DNA sequence: TGTGCCAGCAGCCCGGACAGGGCCGAGCAGTACTTC. Protein: CASSPDRAEQYF.